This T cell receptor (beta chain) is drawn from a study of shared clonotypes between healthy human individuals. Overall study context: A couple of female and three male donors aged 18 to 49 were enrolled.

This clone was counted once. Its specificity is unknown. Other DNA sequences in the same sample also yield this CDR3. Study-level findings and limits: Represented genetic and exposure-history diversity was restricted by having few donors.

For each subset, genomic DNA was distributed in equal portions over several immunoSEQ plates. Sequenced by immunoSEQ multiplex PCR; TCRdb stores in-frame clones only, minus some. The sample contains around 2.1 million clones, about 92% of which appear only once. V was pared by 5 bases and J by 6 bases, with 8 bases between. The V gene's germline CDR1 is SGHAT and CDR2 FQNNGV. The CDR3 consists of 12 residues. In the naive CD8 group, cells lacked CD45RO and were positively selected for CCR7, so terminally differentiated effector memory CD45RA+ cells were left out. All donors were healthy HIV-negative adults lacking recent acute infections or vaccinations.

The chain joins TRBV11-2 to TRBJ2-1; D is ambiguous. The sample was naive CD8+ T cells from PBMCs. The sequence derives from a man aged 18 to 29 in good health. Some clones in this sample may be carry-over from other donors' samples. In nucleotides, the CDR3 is TGTGCCAGCAGCCTCTCTGGCAATGAGCAGTTCTTC. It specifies CASSLSGNEQFF. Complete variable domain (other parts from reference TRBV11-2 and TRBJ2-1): EAGVAQSPRYKIIEKRQSVAFWCNPISGHATLYWYQQILGQGPKLLIQFQNNGVVDDSQLPKDRFSAERLKGVDSTLKIQPAKLEDSAVYLCASSLSGNEQFFGPGTRLTVL.